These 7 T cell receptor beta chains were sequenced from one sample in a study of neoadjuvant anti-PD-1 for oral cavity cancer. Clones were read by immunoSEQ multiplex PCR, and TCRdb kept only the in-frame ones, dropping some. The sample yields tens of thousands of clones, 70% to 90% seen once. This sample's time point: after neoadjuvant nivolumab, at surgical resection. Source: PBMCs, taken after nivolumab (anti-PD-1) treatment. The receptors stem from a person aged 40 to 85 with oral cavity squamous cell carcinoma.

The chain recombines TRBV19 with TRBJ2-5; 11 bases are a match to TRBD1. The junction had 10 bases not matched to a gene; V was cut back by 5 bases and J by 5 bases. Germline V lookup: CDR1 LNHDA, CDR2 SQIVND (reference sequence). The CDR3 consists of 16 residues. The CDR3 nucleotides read TGTGCCAGTAGTCCCGGGACAGGGGGGTCAGGGGAGACCCAGTACTTC. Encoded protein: CASSPGTGGSGETQYF. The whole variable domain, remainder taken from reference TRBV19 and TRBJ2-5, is DGGITQSPKYLFRKEGQNVTLSCEQNLNHDAMYWYRQDPGQGLRLIYYSQIVNDFQKGDIAEGYSVSREKKESFPLTVTSAQKNPTAFYLCASSPGTGGSGETQYFGPGTRLLVL.

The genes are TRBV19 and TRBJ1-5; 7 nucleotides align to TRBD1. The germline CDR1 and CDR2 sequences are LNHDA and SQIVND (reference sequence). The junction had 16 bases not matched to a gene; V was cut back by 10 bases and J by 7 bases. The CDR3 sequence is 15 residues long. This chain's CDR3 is CATTPCKGGDQPQHF. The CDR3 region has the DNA TGTGCCACCACCCCGTGTAAAGGGGGCGACCAGCCCCAGCATTTT.

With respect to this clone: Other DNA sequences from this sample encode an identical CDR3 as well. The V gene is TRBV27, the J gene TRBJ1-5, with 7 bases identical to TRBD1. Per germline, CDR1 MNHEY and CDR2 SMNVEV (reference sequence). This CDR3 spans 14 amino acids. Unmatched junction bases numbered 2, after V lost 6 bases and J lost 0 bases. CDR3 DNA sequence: TGTGCCAGCAGCAGACAGGGTAGCAATCAGCCCCAGCATTTT. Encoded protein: CASSRQGSNQPQHF.

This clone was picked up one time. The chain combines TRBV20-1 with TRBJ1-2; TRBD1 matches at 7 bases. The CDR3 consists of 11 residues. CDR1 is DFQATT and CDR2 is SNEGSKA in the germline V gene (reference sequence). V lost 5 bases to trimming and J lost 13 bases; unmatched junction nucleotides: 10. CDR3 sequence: CSASDRPEVTF. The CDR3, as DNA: TGCAGTGCTTCGGACAGGCCCGAGGTCACCTTC.

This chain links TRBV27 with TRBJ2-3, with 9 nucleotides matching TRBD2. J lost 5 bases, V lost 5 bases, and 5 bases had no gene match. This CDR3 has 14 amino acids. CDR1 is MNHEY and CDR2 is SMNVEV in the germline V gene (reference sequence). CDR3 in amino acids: CASSPLAGRDTQYF. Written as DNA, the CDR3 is TGTGCCAGCAGTCCACTAGCGGGCCGAGATACGCAGTATTTT.

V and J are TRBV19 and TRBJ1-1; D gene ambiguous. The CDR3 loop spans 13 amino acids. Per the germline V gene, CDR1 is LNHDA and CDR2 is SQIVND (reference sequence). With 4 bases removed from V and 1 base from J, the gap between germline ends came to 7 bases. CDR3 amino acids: CASSKAWNTEAFF. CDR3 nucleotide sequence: TGTGCCAGTAGTAAGGCCTGGAACACTGAAGCTTTCTTT.

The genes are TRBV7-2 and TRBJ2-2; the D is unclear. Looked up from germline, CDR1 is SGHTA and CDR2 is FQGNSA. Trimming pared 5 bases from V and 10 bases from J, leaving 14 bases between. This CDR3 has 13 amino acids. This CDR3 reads CASSLSWAVELFF. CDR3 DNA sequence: TGTGCCAGCAGCCTAAGTTGGGCCGTGGAGCTGTTTTTT.